This T cell receptor beta chain is from a study of OX40 agonist ivuxolimab in advanced cancers. Study-level background: With a range of roughly 20 to 80, age averaged about 58 years, and approximately 83% were male. The eligibility criteria allowed prior anti-PD-1, anti-PD-L1 or anti-CTLA-4 therapy, and 40% had some.

Worth noting for this clone: Its antigen remains unknown.

Libraries were prepared by immunoSEQ multiplex PCR; TCRdb keeps only in-frame clonotypes and omits some of them. The sample includes tens of thousands of clones, 75% to 90% of them seen just once. Overall study results and limits: Partial responders at 0.1-3.0 mg/kg showed near-lowest clonal expansion.

The CDR3 covers 15 residues. The junction had 7 bases not matched to a gene; V was cut back by 5 bases and J by 9 bases. CDR1 and CDR2 (germline): SEHNR, FQNEAQ (reference sequence). The gene calls are TRBV7-9 and TRBJ2-1, with 13 bases that match TRBD2. This TCR was sampled from an adult with an advanced solid tumor such as melanoma, head and neck, liver or kidney cancer. The specimen was CD4+ or CD8+ T cells sorted from blood, collected in a trial of the OX40 agonist ivuxolimab. CDR3 sequence: CASSRTSGGAVEQFF. CDR3 nucleotides: TGTGCCAGCAGCCGTACTAGCGGGGGGGCGGTTGAGCAGTTCTTC.